The clone carrying this TCR beta chain was observed a single time. V shed 0 bases, J shed 0 bases, and the junction held 5 bases outside the gene matches. There are 17 residues in the CDR3. Germline V gives CDR1 MGHRA, CDR2 YSYEKL. The method was immunoSEQ multiplex PCR; TCRdb's version includes in-frame clones alone and lacks a portion of them. The sample contains some 270,000 clones, 85% to 90% of which appear only once. The data were obtained in a study of blood T cell repertoires in COVID-19. The clonotype comes from an older woman with COVID-19, enrolled during active disease. Sequenced sample: peripheral blood. The rearrangement uses TRBV4-1 and TRBJ2-4; 7 bases agree with TRBD1. In DNA form, the CDR3 reads TGCGCCAGCAGCCAAGAACCGGGACAGCTAGCCAAAAACATTCAGTACTTC. It is translated as CASSQEPGQLAKNIQYF.